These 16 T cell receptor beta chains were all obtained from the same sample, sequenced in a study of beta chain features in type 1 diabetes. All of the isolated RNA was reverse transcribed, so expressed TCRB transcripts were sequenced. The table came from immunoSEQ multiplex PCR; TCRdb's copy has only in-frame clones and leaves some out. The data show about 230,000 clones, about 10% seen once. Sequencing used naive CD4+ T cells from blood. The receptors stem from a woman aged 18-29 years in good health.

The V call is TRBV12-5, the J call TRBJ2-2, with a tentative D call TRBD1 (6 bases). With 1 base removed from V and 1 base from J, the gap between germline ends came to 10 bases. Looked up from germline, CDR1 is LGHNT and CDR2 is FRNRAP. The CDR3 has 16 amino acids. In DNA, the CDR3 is TGTGCTAGTGGTTTGGGCGGCAGGGGGAACACCGGGGAGCTGTTTTTT. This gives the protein CASGLGGRGNTGELFF. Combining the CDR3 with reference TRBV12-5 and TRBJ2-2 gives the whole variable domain DARVTQTPRHKVTEMGQEVTMRCQPILGHNTVFWYRQTMMQGLELLAYFRNRAPLDDSGMPKDRFSAEMPDATLATLKIQPSEPRDSAVYFCASGLGGRGNTGELFFGEGSRLTVL.

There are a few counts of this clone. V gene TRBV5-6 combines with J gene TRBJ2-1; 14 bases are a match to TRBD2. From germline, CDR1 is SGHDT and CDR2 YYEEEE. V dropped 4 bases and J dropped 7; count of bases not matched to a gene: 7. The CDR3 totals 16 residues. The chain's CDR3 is CASSKLRTSGRNEQFF. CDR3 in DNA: TGTGCCAGCAGCAAGCTACGGACTAGCGGGAGGAATGAGCAGTTCTTC. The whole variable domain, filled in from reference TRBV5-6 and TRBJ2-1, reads DAGVTQSPTHLIKTRGQQVTLRCSPKSGHDTVSWYQQALGQGPQFIFQYYEEEERQRGNFPDRFSGHQFPNYSSELNVNALLLGDSALYLCASSKLRTSGRNEQFFGPGTRLTVL.

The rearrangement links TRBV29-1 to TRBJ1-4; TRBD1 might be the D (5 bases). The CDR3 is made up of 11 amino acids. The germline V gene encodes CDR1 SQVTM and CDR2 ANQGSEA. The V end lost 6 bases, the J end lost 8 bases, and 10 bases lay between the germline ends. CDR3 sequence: CSVPSGEKLFF. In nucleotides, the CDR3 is TGCAGCGTACCTTCAGGGGAAAAACTGTTTTTT.

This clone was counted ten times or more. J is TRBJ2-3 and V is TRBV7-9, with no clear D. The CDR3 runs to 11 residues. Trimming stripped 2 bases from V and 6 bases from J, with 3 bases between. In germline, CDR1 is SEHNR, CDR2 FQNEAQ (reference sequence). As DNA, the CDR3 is TGTGCCAGCAGCTTATCGGATACGCAGTATTTT. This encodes CASSLSDTQYF.

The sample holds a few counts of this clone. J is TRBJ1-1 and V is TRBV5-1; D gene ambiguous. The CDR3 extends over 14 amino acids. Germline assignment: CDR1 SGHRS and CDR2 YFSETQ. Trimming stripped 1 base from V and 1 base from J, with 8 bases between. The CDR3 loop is CASSLPHANTEAFF. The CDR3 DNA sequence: TGCGCCAGCAGCTTGCCACACGCGAACACTGAAGCTTTCTTT.

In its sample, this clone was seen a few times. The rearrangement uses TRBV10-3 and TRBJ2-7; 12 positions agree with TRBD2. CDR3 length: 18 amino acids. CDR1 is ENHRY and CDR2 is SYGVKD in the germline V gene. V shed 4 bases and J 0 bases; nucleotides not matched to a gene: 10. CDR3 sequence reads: CAISASTSGGTSSYEQYF. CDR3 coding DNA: TGTGCCATCAGTGCTTCGACTAGCGGGGGCACTAGCTCCTACGAGCAGTACTTC.

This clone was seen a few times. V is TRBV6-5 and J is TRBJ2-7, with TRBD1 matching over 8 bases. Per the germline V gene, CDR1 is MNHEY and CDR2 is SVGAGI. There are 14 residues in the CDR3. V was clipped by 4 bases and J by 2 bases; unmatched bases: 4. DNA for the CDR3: TGTGCCAGCAGTTTGACAGGGGTTCCCTACGAGCAGTACTTC. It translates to CASSLTGVPYEQYF.

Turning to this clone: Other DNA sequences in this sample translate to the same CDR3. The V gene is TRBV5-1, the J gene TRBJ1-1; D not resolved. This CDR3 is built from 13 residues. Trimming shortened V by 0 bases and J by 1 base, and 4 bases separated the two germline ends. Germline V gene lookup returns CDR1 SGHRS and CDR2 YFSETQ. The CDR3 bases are TGCGCCAGCAGCTTGGGAGCGAACACTGAAGCTTTCTTT. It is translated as CASSLGANTEAFF.

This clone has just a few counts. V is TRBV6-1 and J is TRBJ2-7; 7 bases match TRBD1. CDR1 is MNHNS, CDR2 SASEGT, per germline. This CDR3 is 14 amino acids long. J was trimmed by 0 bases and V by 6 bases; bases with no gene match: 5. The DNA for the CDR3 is TGTGCCAGCAGACGGGACAGTAGCTCCTACGAGCAGTACTTC. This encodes CASRRDSSSYEQYF.

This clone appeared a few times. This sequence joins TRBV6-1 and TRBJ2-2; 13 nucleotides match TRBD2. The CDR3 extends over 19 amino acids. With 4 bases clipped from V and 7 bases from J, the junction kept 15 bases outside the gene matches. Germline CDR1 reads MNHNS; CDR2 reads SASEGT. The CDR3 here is CASSAFLLGLAGADGELFF. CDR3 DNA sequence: TGTGCCAGCAGTGCTTTTCTCCTCGGACTAGCGGGAGCGGACGGGGAGCTGTTTTTT.

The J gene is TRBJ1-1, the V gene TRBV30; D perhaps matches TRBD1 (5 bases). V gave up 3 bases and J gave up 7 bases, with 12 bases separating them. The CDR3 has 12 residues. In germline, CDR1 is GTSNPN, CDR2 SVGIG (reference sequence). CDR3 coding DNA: TGTGCCTGGAGCGGGGGGATTCGTGAAGCTTTCTTT. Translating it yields CAWSGGIREAFF.

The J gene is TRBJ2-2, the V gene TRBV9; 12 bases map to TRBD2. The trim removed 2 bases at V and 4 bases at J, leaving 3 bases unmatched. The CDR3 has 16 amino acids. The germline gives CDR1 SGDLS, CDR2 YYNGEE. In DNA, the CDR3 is TGTGCCAGCAGCGTCGGACTAGCGGGGTCCACCGGGGAGCTGTTTTTT. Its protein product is CASSVGLAGSTGELFF.

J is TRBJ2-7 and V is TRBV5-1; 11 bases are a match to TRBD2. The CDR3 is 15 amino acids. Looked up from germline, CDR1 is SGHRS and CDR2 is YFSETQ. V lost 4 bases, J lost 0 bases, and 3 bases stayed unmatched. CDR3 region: CASSRTSGRSYEQYF. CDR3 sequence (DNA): TGCGCCAGCAGCCGGACTAGCGGGCGCTCCTACGAGCAGTACTTC.

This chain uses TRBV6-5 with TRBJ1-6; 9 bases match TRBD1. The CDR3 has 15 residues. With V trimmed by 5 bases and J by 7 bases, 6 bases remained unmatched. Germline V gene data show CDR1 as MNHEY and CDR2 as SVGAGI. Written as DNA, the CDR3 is TGTGCCAGCAGTACAGACAGGGGGAGGAATTCACCCCTCCACTTT. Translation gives CASSTDRGRNSPLHF.

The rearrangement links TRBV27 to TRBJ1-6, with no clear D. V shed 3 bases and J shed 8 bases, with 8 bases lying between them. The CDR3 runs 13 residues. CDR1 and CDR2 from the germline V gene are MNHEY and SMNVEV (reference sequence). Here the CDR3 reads CASSFRQDSPLHF. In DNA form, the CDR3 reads TGTGCCAGCAGTTTCCGCCAGGATTCACCCCTCCACTTT.

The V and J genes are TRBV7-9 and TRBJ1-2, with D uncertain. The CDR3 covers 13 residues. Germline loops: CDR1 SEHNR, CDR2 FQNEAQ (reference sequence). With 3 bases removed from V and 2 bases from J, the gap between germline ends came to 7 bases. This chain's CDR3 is CASSFPGNYGYTF. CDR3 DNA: TGTGCCAGCAGCTTTCCGGGAAACTATGGCTACACCTTC.